This T cell receptor (beta chain) was sequenced during a study of shared clonotypes between healthy human individuals. The protocol was immunoSEQ multiplex PCR, while the TCRdb copy is restricted to in-frame clones and leaves out a portion. The sample has about half a million clones; around 74% are singletons. Germline loops: CDR1 DFQATT, CDR2 SNEGSKA (reference sequence). V trimming: 5 bases; J trimming: 12 bases; junction bases outside the gene matches: 6. The CDR3 extends over 11 amino acids. The rearrangement joins TRBV20-1 to TRBJ1-5; 8 positions agree with TRBD1. The specimen sequenced was PBMCs. This TCR came from a woman aged 40 to 50 in good health. Some clones in this sample may be carry-over from other donors' samples. CDR3 amino acids: CSAGGTGSQHF. CDR3 nucleotides: TGCAGTGCTGGTGGGACAGGCAGCCAGCATTTT.